This is a list of T cell receptor beta chains from one sample in a study of PD-L1 blockade in urothelial cancer. Profiled with immunoSEQ multiplex PCR; TCRdb holds only in-frame clones, not every one. The sample includes about 88,000 clones, roughly 90% seen only once; the top ten take 8% to 9.5%. Sequenced material: PBMCs, taken around atezolizumab (anti-PD-L1) treatment. The receptors come from a man aged 60-69 years with urothelial cancer. Both conserved end residues are part of each CDR3. A D gene is named only where the DNA matches it firmly. Not every row has a clone size; where given, it reads once, few, many or a size class.

j_call: TRBJ2-7; d_call: NA; clone_size: NA; v_call: TRBV7-6; cdr3_nt: TGTGCCAGCAGCTTAAGTGGGGGGGCCGAGCAGTACTTC; cdr3_aa: CASSLSGGAEQYF
j_call: TRBJ1-6; d_call: NA; clone_size: NA; v_call: TRBV18; cdr3_nt: TGTGCCAGCTCACCCTTACAGGGACCCCTCCACTTT; cdr3_aa: CASSPLQGPLHF
j_call: TRBJ2-7; d_call: TRBD1; clone_size: NA; v_call: TRBV7-9; cdr3_nt: TGTGCCAGCAGCCCCCGACAGGGGAGCTCCTACGAGCAGTACTTC; cdr3_aa: CASSPRQGSSYEQYF
j_call: TRBJ2-2; d_call: NA; clone_size: NA; v_call: TRBV11-2; cdr3_nt: TGTGCCAGCAGTTGGGCTGCCACCGGGGAGCTGTTTTTT; cdr3_aa: CASSWAATGELFF
j_call: TRBJ2-7; d_call: TRBD1; clone_size: NA; v_call: TRBV11-2; cdr3_nt: TGTGCCAGCAGCGCGTGGGACAGGGCGTACGAGCAGTACTTC; cdr3_aa: CASSAWDRAYEQYF
j_call: TRBJ2-7; d_call: TRBD2; clone_size: NA; v_call: TRBV5-1; cdr3_nt: TGCGCCAGCAGCTCCGGGGGGGATGCCTACGAGCAGTACTTC; cdr3_aa: CASSSGGDAYEQYF
j_call: TRBJ2-3; d_call: NA; clone_size: NA; v_call: TRBV1; cdr3_nt: TGCACCAGCAGCCAATCTACCAATACGCAGTATTTT; cdr3_aa: CTSSQSTNTQYF
j_call: TRBJ1-1; d_call: NA; clone_size: NA; v_call: TRBV7-9; cdr3_nt: TGTGCCAGCAGCTTTCAGGGTAGTAACACTGAAGCTTTCTTT; cdr3_aa: CASSFQGSNTEAFF
j_call: TRBJ2-7; d_call: NA; clone_size: NA; v_call: TRBV5-4; cdr3_nt: TGTGCCAGCAGCTTGGGAGGTATGGAGCAGTACTTC; cdr3_aa: CASSLGGMEQYF
j_call: TRBJ2-1; d_call: TRBD1; clone_size: NA; v_call: TRBV29-1; cdr3_nt: TGCAGCGTCGCCCGGGACAGGGGTTACAATGAGCAGTTCTTC; cdr3_aa: CSVARDRGYNEQFF
j_call: TRBJ1-2; d_call: TRBD1; clone_size: NA; v_call: TRBV5-5; cdr3_nt: TGTGCCAGCAGCATCGGGACAGGGGCTAACTATGGCTACACCTTC; cdr3_aa: CASSIGTGANYGYTF
j_call: TRBJ1-2; d_call: TRBD1; clone_size: NA; v_call: TRBV5-5; cdr3_nt: TGTGCCAGCAGGGCGGGACAGGGGGCATATGGCTACACCTTC; cdr3_aa: CASRAGQGAYGYTF
j_call: TRBJ2-7; d_call: NA; clone_size: few; v_call: TRBV7-2; cdr3_nt: TGTGCCAGCAGCTTAGCACAGGTGGGGGAGCAGTACTTC; cdr3_aa: CASSLAQVGEQYF
j_call: TRBJ1-1; d_call: NA; clone_size: NA; v_call: TRBV28; cdr3_nt: TGTGCCACCGACTTACAGAACACTGAAGCTTTCTTT; cdr3_aa: CATDLQNTEAFF
j_call: TRBJ1-1; d_call: NA; clone_size: NA; v_call: TRBV14; cdr3_nt: TGTGCCAGCAGCCAGCATGGTTCGGGCACTGAAGCTTTCTTT; cdr3_aa: CASSQHGSGTEAFF
j_call: TRBJ1-6; d_call: NA; clone_size: NA; v_call: TRBV5-1; cdr3_nt: TGCGCCACCACCCGGCGGGGGAATTCACCCCTCCACTTT; cdr3_aa: CATTRRGNSPLHF
j_call: TRBJ2-7; d_call: NA; clone_size: NA; v_call: TRBV5-8; cdr3_nt: TGTGCCAGCAGCACTGGATCGCCAGGGACTTCCGAGCAGTACTTC; cdr3_aa: CASSTGSPGTSEQYF
j_call: TRBJ1-2; d_call: NA; clone_size: NA; v_call: TRBV15; cdr3_nt: TGTGCCACCAGGCATCGACTCGGGATTAACTATGGCTACACCTTC; cdr3_aa: CATRHRLGINYGYTF
j_call: TRBJ1-6; d_call: NA; clone_size: NA; v_call: TRBV9; cdr3_nt: TGTGCCAGCAGCGTAGCTCCGGGTTATAATTCACCCCTCCACTTT; cdr3_aa: CASSVAPGYNSPLHF
j_call: TRBJ2-7; d_call: NA; clone_size: few; v_call: TRBV25-1; cdr3_nt: TGTGCCAGCAGTAAGTCGGGTTCCTACGAGCAGTACTTC; cdr3_aa: CASSKSGSYEQYF
j_call: TRBJ2-7; d_call: NA; clone_size: NA; v_call: TRBV7-2; cdr3_nt: TGTGCCAGCAGCTCGAGGGTGAACTACGAGCAGTACTTC; cdr3_aa: CASSSRVNYEQYF
j_call: TRBJ2-5; d_call: NA; clone_size: NA; v_call: TRBV19; cdr3_nt: TGTGCCAGTAGCCGAGGCCGGGGTCAGGAAGAGACCCAGTACTTC; cdr3_aa: CASSRGRGQEETQYF
j_call: TRBJ1-2; d_call: NA; clone_size: NA; v_call: TRBV5-1; cdr3_nt: TGCGCCAGCAGCTTGGGGGGATCAGGGGATGGCTACACCTTC; cdr3_aa: CASSLGGSGDGYTF
j_call: TRBJ1-3; d_call: NA; clone_size: once; v_call: TRBV7-2; cdr3_nt: TGTGCCAGCAGCCCCGGGAGCTCTGGAAACACCATATATTTT; cdr3_aa: CASSPGSSGNTIYF
j_call: TRBJ1-3; d_call: NA; clone_size: few; v_call: TRBV4-1; cdr3_nt: TGCGCCAGCAGCCAAGCTGAGGCAGTGGTCACCATATATTTT; cdr3_aa: CASSQAEAVVTIYF
j_call: TRBJ2-7; d_call: TRBD2; clone_size: NA; v_call: TRBV7-7; cdr3_nt: TGTGCTAGCAGCTTAGGCGGGTTAGGGACTAGCGGTCCCTACGAGCAGTACTTC; cdr3_aa: CASSLGGLGTSGPYEQYF
j_call: TRBJ2-7; d_call: TRBD1; clone_size: once; v_call: TRBV6-1; cdr3_nt: TGTGCCAGTTTACAGGGGGTCGCCTACGAGCAGTACTTC; cdr3_aa: CASLQGVAYEQYF
j_call: TRBJ2-1; d_call: NA; clone_size: NA; v_call: TRBV30; cdr3_nt: TGTGCCTGGAGTTCCCGGAGGAATGAGCAGTTCTTC; cdr3_aa: CAWSSRRNEQFF
j_call: TRBJ2-5; d_call: TRBD2; clone_size: NA; v_call: TRBV7-2; cdr3_nt: TGTGCCAGCAGCCCAAGGGTAGGGGAGCGGGGGGGCCGAGAGACCCAGTACTTC; cdr3_aa: CASSPRVGERGGRETQYF
j_call: TRBJ2-1; d_call: TRBD2; clone_size: NA; v_call: TRBV30; cdr3_nt: TGTGCCTGGGGGGGACTAGCGGGTGAGCAGTTCTTC; cdr3_aa: CAWGGLAGEQFF
j_call: TRBJ2-1; d_call: NA; clone_size: NA; v_call: TRBV4-3; cdr3_nt: TGCGCCAGCAGCCAAGTTGCTAGCTCCTACAATGAGCAGTTCTTC; cdr3_aa: CASSQVASSYNEQFF
j_call: TRBJ1-3; d_call: TRBD1; clone_size: NA; v_call: TRBV25-1; cdr3_nt: TGTGCCAGCAGTGAATCGAACAGGGGGGTCTCTGGAAACACCATATATTTT; cdr3_aa: CASSESNRGVSGNTIYF
j_call: TRBJ2-7; d_call: NA; clone_size: few; v_call: TRBV2; cdr3_nt: TGTGCCAGCAGGGCTGGGACACTTACCTACGAGCAGTACTTC; cdr3_aa: CASRAGTLTYEQYF
j_call: TRBJ1-1; d_call: NA; clone_size: NA; v_call: TRBV5-1; cdr3_nt: TGCGCCAGCAGCTTGGATGCGCTGAACACTGAAGCTTTCTTT; cdr3_aa: CASSLDALNTEAFF
j_call: TRBJ2-7; d_call: NA; clone_size: NA; v_call: TRBV28; cdr3_nt: TGTGCCAGCAGTTCTCTCTCCTACGAGCAGTACTTC; cdr3_aa: CASSSLSYEQYF
j_call: TRBJ2-3; d_call: TRBD2; clone_size: NA; v_call: TRBV2; cdr3_nt: TGTGCCAGCAGAGTTAGCGGGGGGGCGCGGGGTACGCAGTATTTT; cdr3_aa: CASRVSGGARGTQYF
j_call: TRBJ2-5; d_call: NA; clone_size: NA; v_call: TRBV30; cdr3_nt: TGTGCCTGTAGAGTCGGGTACCAAGAGACCCAGTACTTC; cdr3_aa: CACRVGYQETQYF